Presented here are 30 T cell receptor beta chains from one specimen sequenced in a study of T cell responses to AZD1222 COVID-19 vaccine. The data were produced by immunoSEQ multiplex PCR, yet TCRdb's version contains in-frame clones alone and is incomplete. The data contain about 140,000 clones, 89% of them singletons. This specimen was peripheral blood, taken on day 0 of AZD1222 vaccination. The receptors originated from an adult in good health.

The chain combines TRBV19 with TRBJ1-5; TRBD1 matches at 8 bases. The CDR3 consists of 14 residues. Trimming cost V 6 bases and J 2 bases; bases outside gene matches: 3. Germline values: CDR1 LNHDA, CDR2 SQIVND (reference sequence). The CDR3 DNA is TGTGCCAGTAGGGGGGACAGGCGCAATCAGCCCCAGCATTTT. Translation: CASRGDRRNQPQHF.

V is TRBV12-3 or TRBV12-4 and J is TRBJ1-1; 7 nucleotides match TRBD1. The trim removed 6 bases at V and 6 bases at J, leaving 7 bases unmatched. The CDR3 runs to 13 residues. In DNA, the CDR3 is TGTGCCAGCAGGTTACAGGGGATCGCTGAAGCTTTCTTT. Protein product: CASRLQGIAEAFF.

The chain recombines TRBV12-3 or TRBV12-4 with TRBJ1-1; D may be TRBD1 (5 bases). CDR3 length: 13 amino acids. The germline V and J ends were trimmed by 5 bases and 4 bases, with 11 bases remaining between them. CDR3: CASSRQRGTEAFF. The CDR3 DNA reads TGTGCCAGCAGTCGACAGAGAGGCACTGAAGCTTTCTTT.

CDR3 DNA sequence: TGTGCCTGGAGTGTACTGGGGAGTCGAAGGGGGCGCCCCAACACTGAAGCTTTCTTT. Translation gives CAWSVLGSRRGRPNTEAFF. The chain couples TRBV30 to TRBJ1-1, with 7 bases lining up with TRBD1. The junction had 18 bases not matched to a gene; V was cut back by 0 bases and J by 2 bases. The CDR3 sequence is 19 residues long. Germline V gene sequence: CDR1 GTSNPN, CDR2 SVGIG (reference sequence).

The chain couples TRBV7-2 to TRBJ2-6; D possibly corresponds to TRBD2 (5 bases). This CDR3 spans 17 amino acids. Germline V gives CDR1 SGHTA, CDR2 FQGNSA. Trimming took off 0 bases at V and 1 base at J, with 10 bases between the two ends. The CDR3 bases are TGTGCCAGCAGCTTAGCCCCGGGAAGGTCTGGGGCCAACGTCCTGACTTTC. Encoded protein: CASSLAPGRSGANVLTF.

This clone was seen a single time. The rearrangement joins TRBV7-9 to TRBJ2-1, with 10 nucleotides matching TRBD2. J was trimmed by 3 bases and V by 5 bases; bases with no gene match: 4. The CDR3 spans 15 residues. Germline CDR1 SEHNR, CDR2 FQNEAQ (reference sequence). Written as DNA, the CDR3 is TGTGCCAGCAGCCTTAGCGGGGGGTTCTACAATGAGCAGTTCTTC. As protein: CASSLSGGFYNEQFF. Full variable domain (outside the CDR3, taken from reference TRBV7-9 and TRBJ2-1): DTGVSQNPRHKITKRGQNVTFRCDPISEHNRLYWYRQTLGQGPEFLTYFQNEAQLEKSRLLSDRFSAERPKGSFSTLEIQRTEQGDSAMYLCASSLSGGFYNEQFFGPGTRLTVL.

The gene calls are TRBV20-1 and TRBJ1-1; no clear D gene. Per germline, CDR1 DFQATT and CDR2 SNEGSKA (reference sequence). The CDR3 covers 10 residues. Trimming took 7 bases from V and 7 from J, leaving 10 bases between them. The CDR3 region is CSDLDGEAFF. As DNA, the CDR3 is TGCAGTGACCTCGACGGTGAAGCTTTCTTT.

The rearrangement uses TRBV15 and TRBJ2-7; D gene uncertain. The CDR3 sequence is 12 residues long. Germline V gene sequence: CDR1 LNHNV, CDR2 YYDKDF (reference sequence). The V and J ends lost 1 base and 6 bases respectively, with 7 bases between them. CDR3 nucleotide sequence: TGTGCCACCAGCAGAGGTTTTGCCGAGCAGTACTTC. This encodes CATSRGFAEQYF.

This chain links TRBV7-8 with TRBJ2-7; the D is unclear. With 3 bases removed from V and 0 bases from J, the gap between germline ends came to 18 bases. CDR3 length equals 17 residues. Germline-derived CDR1 and CDR2 are SGHVS and FQNEAQ. The CDR3 DNA reads TGTGCCAGCAGCTTCATCGACGCCTTAGGTCCCTCCTACGAGCAGTACTTC. Protein product: CASSFIDALGPSYEQYF.

This rearrangement joins TRBV7-2 to TRBJ2-3; the match to TRBD2 covers 15 bases. The junction had 4 bases not matched to a gene; V was cut back by 6 bases and J by 0 bases. The germline gives CDR1 SGHTA, CDR2 FQGNSA. This CDR3 region has 17 residues. As DNA, the CDR3 is TGTGCCAGCAGGGGGACTAGCGGGGGGACCAGCACAGATACGCAGTATTTT. The encoded protein is CASRGTSGGTSTDTQYF.

The chain is built from TRBV4-3 and TRBJ1-3, with 7 positions matching TRBD1. The CDR3 loop spans 17 amino acids. The germline V gene encodes CDR1 LGHNA and CDR2 YSLEER. V lost 0 bases to trimming and J lost 3 bases; unmatched junction nucleotides: 8. As DNA, the CDR3 is TGCGCCAGCAGCCAAGATTTGACAGGGCTTGTTGGAAACACCATATATTTT. Amino acid sequence: CASSQDLTGLVGNTIYF.

The chain joins TRBV6-5 to TRBJ1-3; 8 bases match TRBD1. The CDR3 runs to 15 residues. Germline V lookup: CDR1 MNHEY, CDR2 SVGAGI. The J segment lost 1 base and the V segment lost 6 bases, leaving 5 bases of the junction unmatched. The CDR3 bases are TGTGCCAGCAGATTCGACAGGGGATCTGGAAACACCATATATTTT. Its translation is CASRFDRGSGNTIYF.

The gene calls are TRBV21-1 and TRBJ1-2. TRBV21-1 is a pseudogene. The CDR3 has 24 amino acids. The CDR3 spells CASSKGRAWSPRRVSPSFNYGYTF. The CDR3 DNA reads TGTGCCAGCAGCAAAGGAAGGGCATGGTCTCCGAGGAGAGTATCCCCCTCCTTTAACTATGGCTACACCTTC.

The rearrangement links TRBV3-1 (or the pseudogene TRBV3-2) to TRBJ1-2; TRBD1 is a possible D gene (6 bases). In germline, CDR1 is LGHDT, CDR2 YNNKEL (reference sequence). This CDR3 has 15 amino acids. Between the trimmed V and J ends, which lost 0 bases and 7 bases, there was a span of 15 bases. The CDR3: CASSQDTTGGLGYTF. The CDR3 DNA reads TGTGCCAGCAGCCAAGATACGACAGGCGGACTTGGCTACACCTTC.

The chain employs TRBV24-1 and TRBJ2-1; D may be TRBD1 (6 bases). The CDR3 is made up of 16 amino acids. CDR1 is KGHDR and CDR2 is SFDVKD in the germline V gene. Trimming removed 4 bases from V and 7 bases from J, with 19 bases in between. CDR3 protein: CATSDRTAPHGNEQFF. DNA of the CDR3: TGTGCCACCAGTGACCGGACAGCCCCGCACGGGAATGAGCAGTTCTTC.

The rearrangement joins TRBV11-2 to TRBJ2-5; 12 nucleotides align to TRBD2. V shed 4 bases and J 1 base; nucleotides not matched to a gene: 10. Germline-derived CDR1 and CDR2 are SGHAT and FQNNGV. CDR3 length: 18 amino acids. This chain's CDR3 is CASSSPISSGGAQETQYF. In DNA form, the CDR3 reads TGTGCCAGCAGCTCTCCGATCTCTAGCGGGGGGGCCCAAGAGACCCAGTACTTC.

This chain connects TRBV30 to TRBJ1-1, with D maybe TRBD1 (6 bases). CDR3 length: 12 amino acids. Germline CDR1 and CDR2: GTSNPN and SVGIG (reference sequence). Trimming cost V 2 bases and J 6 bases, with 10 bases left between them. DNA of the CDR3: TGTGCCTGGAGTACAGGGCTCGCTGAAGCTTTCTTT. It codes for CAWSTGLAEAFF.

This clone appeared a single time. The rearrangement uses TRBV28 and TRBJ1-5, with TRBD1 as a possible D gene (6 bases). This CDR3 is built from 13 residues. V gave up 3 bases and J gave up 9 bases, with 12 bases separating them. Germline lookup yields CDR1 MDHEN and CDR2 SYDVKM. The chain's CDR3 is CASSLRQVGPQHF. The CDR3, as DNA: TGTGCCAGCAGTTTGAGACAGGTGGGGCCCCAGCATTTT.

This clone has only one observation. The chain has TRBV29-1 and TRBJ1-2; 9 bases line up with TRBD1. Germline lookup yields CDR1 SQVTM and CDR2 ANQGSEA. The CDR3 consists of 13 residues. Losses at the gene ends were 7 bases for V and 7 bases for J; bases not matched to a gene: 10. For the CDR3, the DNA is TGCAGCGCTCCCCGAGGGACAGGGCTTGGCTACACCTTC. Protein sequence: CSAPRGTGLGYTF.

The V and J genes are TRBV2 and TRBJ1-1, with 7 bases aligning to TRBD1. Germline assignment: CDR1 SNHLY and CDR2 FYNNEI. This CDR3 has 15 residues. Trimming removed 4 bases from V and 4 bases from J; junction bases left unmatched: 9. The CDR3 coding sequence is TGTGCCAGCAGTGCTTACCTCCCAGGGGGCACTGAAGCTTTCTTT. This codes for CASSAYLPGGTEAFF.

This clone has just one count. In nucleotides, the CDR3 is TGCAGCGTTGAGAGGACGGCGGGGAGGGCGCAGTATTTT. Translated: CSVERTAGRAQYF. The V call is TRBV29-1, the J call TRBJ2-3; 7 bases are shared with TRBD2. Germline V CDR1 and CDR2: SQVTM, ANQGSEA. The trim removed 3 bases at V and 10 bases at J, leaving 10 bases unmatched. The CDR3 is 13 amino acids.

This clone came up once. The chain recombines TRBV30 with TRBJ1-2; D gene unclear. V was clipped by 2 bases and J by 4 bases, with 11 bases between them. Germline lookup yields CDR1 GTSNPN and CDR2 SVGIG (reference sequence). The length of the CDR3 is 13 residues. The CDR3 here is CAWSSAVSYGYTF. CDR3 in DNA: TGTGCCTGGAGTTCGGCAGTCTCCTATGGCTACACCTTC.

The chain joins TRBV6-5 to TRBJ2-2; 10 positions agree with TRBD2. The ends lost 0 bases at V and 5 bases at J; junction bases unmatched: 3. The CDR3 sequence is 16 residues long. The germline CDR1 and CDR2 sequences are MNHEY and SVGAGI. The CDR3 protein is CASSYSVAGGTGELFF. For the CDR3, the DNA is TGTGCCAGCAGTTACTCCGTAGCGGGAGGAACCGGGGAGCTGTTTTTT.

The rearrangement joins TRBV5-6 to TRBJ2-6; 7 nucleotides align to TRBD2. The trim removed 4 bases at V and 4 bases at J, leaving 5 bases unmatched. The germline CDR1 and CDR2 sequences are SGHDT and YYEEEE. The CDR3 covers 15 residues. The CDR3 DNA follows: TGTGCCAGCAGCCCGGGAGGCGGCGGGGCCAACGTCCTGACTTTC. Protein product: CASSPGGGGANVLTF.

This clone was recorded only once. This chain links TRBV6-5 with TRBJ1-6, with TRBD1 matching over 7 bases. V was pared by 6 bases and J by 10 bases, with 12 bases of the junction left unmatched. The CDR3 runs 15 residues. Germline CDR1 MNHEY, CDR2 SVGAGI. The CDR3 loop is CASRPSAVTGSPLHF. As DNA, the CDR3 is TGTGCCAGCAGGCCTTCAGCTGTGACAGGGTCACCCCTCCACTTT.

The V gene is TRBV6-4, the J gene TRBJ1-5, with 7 bases matching TRBD1. CDR3 length equals 13 residues. Germline V lookup: CDR1 MRHNA, CDR2 SNTAGT. With V trimmed by 2 bases and J by 7 bases, 2 bases remained unmatched. CDR3 sequence reads: CASSDPGGQPQHF. The CDR3 region has the DNA TGTGCCAGCAGTGACCCAGGGGGACAGCCCCAGCATTTT.

V gene TRBV11-2 combines with J gene TRBJ2-5; a weak D match, TRBD1 (5 bases). This CDR3 has 14 residues. Per germline, CDR1 SGHAT and CDR2 FQNNGV. V lost 4 bases and J lost 5, with 14 bases in between. DNA of the CDR3: TGTGCCAGCAGCTCGCAGGGCACTGGGGAGACCCAGTACTTC. Protein sequence: CASSSQGTGETQYF.

This rearrangement joins TRBV5-4 to TRBJ2-2; D is undetermined. Germline values: CDR1 SGHNT, CDR2 YYREEE (reference sequence). The CDR3 loop spans 13 amino acids. Trimming removed 2 bases at V and 4 bases at J, with 6 bases between. The CDR3 DNA reads TGTGCCAGCAGCTTTTTGGGCACCGGGGAGCTGTTTTTT. Translated: CASSFLGTGELFF. The whole variable domain, filled in from reference TRBV5-4 and TRBJ2-2, reads ETGVTQSPTHLIKTRGQQVTLRCSSQSGHNTVSWYQQALGQGPQFIFQYYREEENGRGNFPPRFSGLQFPNYSSELNVNALELDDSALYLCASSFLGTGELFFGEGSRLTVL.

The chain couples TRBV6-6 to TRBJ1-2; no clear D. Trimming took 3 bases from V and 4 from J, leaving 9 bases between them. CDR3 length: 13 amino acids. The V gene's germline CDR1 is MNHNY and CDR2 SVGAGI (reference sequence). The CDR3 DNA reads as TGTGCCAGCAGTTATGAGTTGGCCTATGGCTACACCTTC. Translating it yields CASSYELAYGYTF.

This clone was observed once. The V call is TRBV6-6, the J call TRBJ2-3, with D possibly TRBD2 on 6 matching bases. This CDR3 is built from 15 residues. V lost 8 bases and J lost 0, with 15 bases in between. Per germline, CDR1 MNHNY and CDR2 SVGAGI (reference sequence). CDR3 nucleotides: TGTGCCAGCTGCCACCCGGGACTCAGCACAGATACGCAGTATTTT. This encodes CASCHPGLSTDTQYF.